The 25 T cell receptor beta chains in this list originate from one sample, sequenced in a study of cytomegalovirus exposure and HLA in healthy donors (dated by TCRdb to 2016 to 2017). Library preparation employed the immunoSEQ multiplex PCR assay. The multiplex PCR relied on a mix of 60 forward primers for TCR Vbeta segments and 13 reverse primers for TCR Jbeta segments. What TCRdb holds here is the immuneACCESS table cut down to in-frame rearrangements. Part of the clones is not present; checked against another copy, under half of the missing clones reflect an unresolved V gene, and the others are unexplained. In this sample the table shows 150,000 or so clones, just over 70% of which occur a single time. The top ten clonotypes cover under 2.5% of the sample. The source material was PBMCs. These receptors were collected from a human donor in good health.

In this sample, this clone turned up once. The V gene is TRBV4-3, the J gene TRBJ1-5; D unresolved. Germline loops: CDR1 LGHNA, CDR2 YSLEER. This CDR3 comprises 16 residues. V shed 0 bases and J shed 5 bases, with 14 bases lying between them. Here the CDR3 reads CASSQDYAVGDQPQHF. The CDR3 DNA reads as TGCGCCAGCAGCCAAGATTATGCGGTAGGAGATCAGCCCCAGCATTTT.

The chain carries TRBV7-6 and TRBJ2-1, with 9 nucleotides matching TRBD1. V was pared by 0 bases and J by 7 bases, with 7 bases of the junction left unmatched. Per germline, CDR1 SGHVS and CDR2 FNYEAQ. The CDR3 spans 16 residues. Written as DNA, the CDR3 is TGTGCCAGCAGCTTAGCGGGGACAGGGTGGTCGAATGAGCAGTTCTTC. Translated: CASSLAGTGWSNEQFF. Looking up the rest from reference TRBV7-6 and TRBJ2-1 gives the full variable domain: GAGVSQSPRYKVTKRGQDVALRCDPISGHVSLYWYRQALGQGPEFLTYFNYEAQQDKSGLPNDRFSAERPEGSISTLTIQRTEQRDSAMYRCASSLAGTGWSNEQFFGPGTRLTVL.

This chain joins TRBV5-4 and TRBJ2-2; a weak D match, TRBD1 (5 bases). Germline loops: CDR1 SGHNT, CDR2 YYREEE (reference sequence). Trimming cost V 1 base and J 0 bases, with 7 bases left between them. The length of the CDR3 is 15 residues. The CDR3 sequence: CASSLSRANTGELFF. The CDR3 nucleotides read TGTGCCAGCAGCTTGTCCAGGGCGAACACCGGGGAGCTGTTTTTT.

The chain employs TRBV9 and TRBJ2-6; 9 bases map to TRBD1. In germline, CDR1 is SGDLS, CDR2 YYNGEE. CDR3 size: 22 residues. V lost 4 bases, J lost 4 bases, and 24 bases stayed unmatched. CDR3 coding DNA: TGTGCCAGCAGCACCCTTAGAGGGGGACAGGGCCAGCGGCGGGCCGGGGCCAACGTCCTGACTTTC. It is translated as CASSTLRGGQGQRRAGANVLTF.

The chain uses TRBV11-1 and TRBJ1-1; 11 bases line up with TRBD1. V was clipped by 8 bases and J by 11 bases; unmatched bases: 7. The CDR3 runs 12 residues. The germline V gene encodes CDR1 SGHAT and CDR2 FQDESV (reference sequence). The DNA of the CDR3 is TGTGCCAGCTTGGGACAGGGGGACTGGGCTTTCTTT. It is translated as CASLGQGDWAFF.

The rearrangement uses TRBV4-3 and TRBJ2-3, with 7 bases identical to TRBD2. CDR1 LGHNA and CDR2 YSLEER come from the germline V gene. There are 17 residues in the CDR3. Losses at the gene ends were 0 bases for V and 0 bases for J; bases not matched to a gene: 6. The CDR3 reads CASSQDNGRGSTDTQYF. In nucleotides, the CDR3 is TGCGCCAGCAGCCAAGATAACGGGCGGGGGAGCACAGATACGCAGTATTTT.

Only a few counts were recorded for this clone. The V gene is TRBV6-5, the J gene TRBJ1-4, with TRBD1 matching over 9 bases. CDR3 size: 15 residues. The V gene's germline CDR1 is MNHEY and CDR2 SVGAGI. V shed 2 bases and J 5 bases; nucleotides not matched to a gene: 3. The CDR3 sequence is CASSYGTGRNEKLFF. CDR3 nucleotides: TGTGCCAGCAGTTACGGGACAGGGAGGAATGAAAAACTGTTTTTT.

The V call is TRBV6-1, the J call TRBJ2-2; a weak D match, TRBD1 (5 bases). Trimming pared 0 bases from V and 1 base from J, leaving 6 bases between. From germline, CDR1 is MNHNS and CDR2 SASEGT. This CDR3 is 15 amino acids long. The CDR3 sequence: CASSEAGLNTGELFF. In DNA, the CDR3 is TGTGCCAGCAGTGAAGCGGGGCTGAACACCGGGGAGCTGTTTTTT.

This clone was picked up many times. For the CDR3, the DNA is TGCGCCAGCAGCCAAGTTGGGACAGGGGCCATCTGGGAGCAGTACTTC. Translation gives CASSQVGTGAIWEQYF. The chain uses TRBV4-1 and TRBJ2-7; 10 bases map to TRBD1. J was trimmed by 7 bases and V by 1 base; bases with no gene match: 10. Germline V gives CDR1 MGHRA, CDR2 YSYEKL. This CDR3 has 16 residues.

The chain uses TRBV2 and TRBJ2-7, with 7 bases fitting TRBD1. Germline CDR1 and CDR2: SNHLY and FYNNEI. The trim removed 6 bases at V and 0 bases at J, leaving 8 bases unmatched. CDR3 length: 15 residues. This chain's CDR3 is CASRKTGLLSYEQYF. Here the CDR3 DNA reads TGTGCCAGCAGGAAGACAGGGCTCCTCTCCTACGAGCAGTACTTC. Based on the CDR3 plus reference TRBV2 and TRBJ2-7, the full variable domain is EPEVTQTPSHQVTQMGQEVILRCVPISNHLYFYWYRQILGQKVEFLVSFYNNEISEKSEIFDDQFSVERPDGSNFTLKIRSTKLEDSAMYFCASRKTGLLSYEQYFGPGTRLTVT.

V is TRBV7-3 and J is TRBJ1-5; D is perhaps TRBD1 (6 bases). V lost 5 bases, J lost 3 bases, and 8 bases lay in between. The CDR3 length is 13 residues. Germline loops: CDR1 SGHTA, CDR2 FQGTGA. The CDR3 DNA is TGTGCCAGCAGCCGGGACAACAATCAGCCCCAGCATTTT. Encoded protein: CASSRDNNQPQHF.

To note about this clone: Compared with germline, one end of the junction differs, possibly owing to a read error. Other DNA sequences of this sample code for an identical CDR3. This chain connects TRBV4-1 to TRBJ2-7, with a weak D call TRBD1 (6 bases). The CDR3 has 14 residues. Germline V gene data show CDR1 as MGHRA and CDR2 as YSYEKL. The CDR3 reads CASSPRTVTYEQYF. CDR3 DNA: TGCGCCAGCAGCCCGCGGACAGTCACCTACGAGCAATACTTC.

This clone showed up just a few times. This rearrangement joins TRBV7-3 to TRBJ2-1, with 16 bases aligning to TRBD2. The germline V gene encodes CDR1 SGHTA and CDR2 FQGTGA. J lost 8 bases, V lost 3 bases, and 10 bases had no gene match. The CDR3 loop spans 18 amino acids. The CDR3 DNA sequence: TGTGCCAGCAGCTTGGGGACTAGCGGGGGGGCGGGGCTAGATGAGCAGTTCTTC. Amino acids: CASSLGTSGGAGLDEQFF.

The chain couples TRBV4-1 to TRBJ2-7; perhaps TRBD1 as D (5 bases). V was shortened by 1 base and J by 5 bases, with 21 bases between the two germline ends. The germline CDR1 and CDR2 sequences are MGHRA and YSYEKL. The CDR3 extends over 17 amino acids. The CDR3 spells CASSQGGRGRLTNEQYF. CDR3 nucleotides: TGCGCCAGCAGCCAAGGAGGAAGGGGTCGTCTTACCAACGAGCAGTACTTC.

CDR3 protein: CASSLEQGALGTEAFF. The CDR3 DNA reads as TGTGCCAGCAGCTTAGAACAGGGGGCCTTGGGCACTGAAGCTTTCTTT. The genes are TRBV7-2 and TRBJ1-1; 9 bases agree with TRBD1. V lost 1 base and J lost 4; bases outside the gene matches: 7. Germline loops: CDR1 SGHTA, CDR2 FQGNSA. CDR3 length: 16 amino acids.

The chain carries TRBV5-1 and TRBJ2-5, with 14 bases fitting TRBD2. V shed 4 bases, J shed 12 bases, and the junction held 11 bases outside the gene matches. Per the germline V gene, CDR1 is SGHRS and CDR2 is YFSETQ. The CDR3 is 15 residues long. CDR3 in amino acids: CASSDGLAGGQVEYF. CDR3 nucleotides: TGCGCCAGCAGCGATGGACTAGCGGGGGGCCAAGTGGAGTACTTC.

The chain uses TRBV7-2 and TRBJ1-3, with 9 bases that match TRBD1. CDR1 is SGHTA, CDR2 FQGNSA, per germline. The CDR3 runs to 14 residues. The J segment lost 4 bases and the V segment lost 5 bases, leaving 3 bases of the junction unmatched. The CDR3 sequence: CASSTQGAGNTIYF. The CDR3 region has the DNA TGTGCCAGCAGCACACAGGGGGCGGGAAACACCATATATTTT.

The J gene is TRBJ1-3, the V gene TRBV7-2; D remains unclear. The CDR3 has 15 amino acids. Germline-derived CDR1 and CDR2 are SGHTA and FQGNSA. The germline V and J ends were trimmed by 5 bases and 6 bases, with 17 bases remaining between them. Here the CDR3 reads CASSLKAGTENTIYF. The CDR3 DNA reads as TGTGCCAGCAGCCTCAAGGCGGGTACCGAAAACACCATATATTTT. Supplemented by reference TRBV7-2 and TRBJ1-3, the full variable domain reads GAGVSQSPSNKVTEKGKDVELRCDPISGHTALYWYRQSLGQGLEFLIYFQGNSAPDKSGLPSDRFSAERTGGSVSTLTIQRTQQEDSAVYLCASSLKAGTENTIYFGEGSWLTVV.

The J gene is TRBJ2-5, the V gene TRBV10-2; 8 bases map to TRBD1. The CDR3 totals 13 residues. With 6 bases clipped from V and 6 bases from J, the junction kept 6 bases outside the gene matches. Germline CDR1 WSHSY, CDR2 SAAADI. This chain's CDR3 is CASSLGQVQTQYF. The CDR3 DNA is TGCGCCAGCAGCTTGGGACAGGTCCAGACCCAGTACTTC.

This chain links TRBV14 with TRBJ2-3, with a weak D call TRBD2 (6 bases). V lost 5 bases, J lost 7 bases, and 13 bases lay in between. The CDR3 consists of 13 residues. Per the germline V gene, CDR1 is SGHDN and CDR2 is FVKESK. The CDR3 spells CASSYRGGNTQYF. In DNA, the CDR3 is TGTGCCAGCAGCTACCGGGGCGGGAATACGCAGTATTTT.

This clone was seen only once. V and J are TRBV5-8 and TRBJ1-5, with D tentatively TRBD1 (5 bases). This CDR3 comprises 14 residues. The germline V and J ends were trimmed by 4 bases and 7 bases, with 15 bases remaining between them. Looked up from germline, CDR1 is SGHTS and CDR2 is YDEGEE. The CDR3 protein is CASSPPAGVQPQHF. The CDR3 bases are TGTGCCAGCAGCCCCCCGGCGGGGGTCCAGCCCCAGCATTTT.

This chain uses TRBV7-6 with TRBJ2-1; TRBD2 agrees at 14 bases. The V and J ends lost 6 bases and 10 bases, in that order; junction bases with no gene match: 5. The CDR3 runs to 14 residues. In germline, CDR1 is SGHVS, CDR2 FNYEAQ. The CDR3 sequence: CASRRTSGGSEQFF. The CDR3, as DNA: TGTGCCAGCAGACGGACTAGCGGGGGGTCGGAGCAGTTCTTC.

The V and J genes are TRBV12-5 and TRBJ2-5; 8 bases align to TRBD1. Germline assignment: CDR1 LGHNT and CDR2 FRNRAP. The CDR3 has 14 residues. J was trimmed by 5 bases and V by 4 bases; bases with no gene match: 6. CDR3 DNA sequence: TGTGCTAGTGGTTCGACAGGGGAGGTGGAGACCCAGTACTTC. It yields the protein CASGSTGEVETQYF.

J is TRBJ2-5 and V is TRBV14, with 8 bases fitting TRBD1. The CDR3 contains 15 residues. Per the germline V gene, CDR1 is SGHDN and CDR2 is FVKESK. The junction had 9 bases not matched to a gene; V was cut back by 2 bases and J by 7 bases. CDR3 region: CASSQWSGGAVTQYF. The DNA of the CDR3 is TGTGCCAGCAGCCAATGGTCAGGGGGCGCGGTGACCCAGTACTTC.

The chain carries TRBV6-6 and TRBJ1-1; no definite D call. Germline assignment: CDR1 MNHNY and CDR2 SVGAGI (reference sequence). Trimming cost V 6 bases and J 2 bases, with 16 bases left between them. This CDR3 region has 15 residues. The CDR3 DNA is TGTGCCAGCAGGTATCGACAACGCGCCAACACTGAAGCTTTCTTT. The encoded protein is CASRYRQRANTEAFF.